These 25 T cell receptor beta chains originate from one sample sequenced in a study of CD8+ T cells in alopecia areata. Following RNA extraction, reverse transcription yielded cDNA that acted as the sequencing template. Data came from immunoSEQ multiplex PCR; TCRdb stores just in-frame clones and leaves some out. The sample holds around 29,000 clones, less than 65% seen once. Sequencing used NKG2D-high CD8+ T cells sorted from blood. Receptors originate from a human donor with alopecia areata.

This clone is hyperexpanded (1% or more). The rearrangement links TRBV7-9 to TRBJ2-7, with D possibly TRBD2 on 5 matching bases. V was clipped by 7 bases and J by 0 bases, with 10 bases between them. This CDR3 is built from 13 residues. The germline V gene encodes CDR1 SEHNR and CDR2 FQNEAQ (reference sequence). In DNA, the CDR3 is TGTGCCAGCATGGACGGACTCTCCTACGAGCAGTACTTC. Translating it yields CASMDGLSYEQYF.

V gene TRBV5-1 combines with J gene TRBJ1-2; the D gene is possibly TRBD1 (5 bases). The CDR3 sequence is 15 residues long. Germline V lookup: CDR1 SGHRS, CDR2 YFSETQ. V was clipped by 3 bases and J by 4 bases, with 16 bases between them. The CDR3 coding sequence is TGCGCCAGCAGCTCCTGGACTGGGGACGGCTATGGCTACACCTTC. Its translation: CASSSWTGDGYGYTF. Full variable domain (outside the CDR3, taken from reference TRBV5-1 and TRBJ1-2): KAGVTQTPRYLIKTRGQQVTLSCSPISGHRSVSWYQQTPGQGLQFLFEYFSETQRNKGNFPGRFSGRQFSNSRSEMNVSTLELGDSALYLCASSSWTGDGYGYTFGSGTRLTVV.

In its sample, this clone was seen a few times. The chain employs TRBV11-2 and TRBJ2-3; 13 positions match TRBD2. The CDR3 length is 16 residues. Germline assignment: CDR1 SGHAT and CDR2 FQNNGV. V trimming: 3 bases; J trimming: 0 bases; junction bases outside the gene matches: 0. CDR3 in amino acids: CASSLGLAGSTDTQYF. CDR3 coding DNA: TGTGCCAGCAGCTTGGGACTAGCGGGGAGCACAGATACGCAGTATTTT.

The chain is built from TRBV27 and TRBJ1-1, with a weak D call TRBD1 (6 bases). Trimming took off 5 bases at V and 3 bases at J, with 7 bases between the two ends. Germline CDR1 is MNHEY and CDR2 is SMNVEV (reference sequence). This CDR3 region has 12 residues. The CDR3 protein is CASSTGHTEAFF. CDR3 in DNA: TGTGCCAGCAGTACAGGGCACACTGAAGCTTTCTTT.

The V call is TRBV7-8, the J call TRBJ2-5; D is uncertain. Between the trimmed V and J ends, which lost 2 bases and 3 bases, there was a span of 10 bases. This CDR3 has 14 residues. CDR1 is SGHVS, CDR2 FQNEAQ, per germline. The CDR3 nucleotides are TGTGCCAGCAGCTTATTTGGTGACAAAGAGACCCAGTACTTC. Translation: CASSLFGDKETQYF.

This clone has a handful of counts. V usage is TRBV5-6 and J usage is TRBJ2-7, with D perhaps TRBD2 (5 bases). Germline lookup yields CDR1 SGHDT and CDR2 YYEEEE. V dropped 6 bases and J dropped 7 bases, with 14 bases sitting between them. The CDR3 length is 12 residues. CDR3 amino acids: CASNDYTGEQYF. The CDR3 nucleotides are TGTGCCAGCAACGATTATACGGGGGAGCAGTACTTC.

The chain recombines TRBV7-9 with TRBJ2-5; no reliable D call. V lost 5 bases to trimming and J lost 5 bases, with 12 bases between them. The germline CDR1 and CDR2 sequences are SEHNR and FQNEAQ (reference sequence). CDR3 length equals 13 residues. The CDR3 loop is CASSPPNRETQYF. In nucleotides, the CDR3 is TGTGCCAGCAGCCCCCCGAACCGGGAGACCCAGTACTTC.

This clone was counted a few times. The V call is TRBV19, the J call TRBJ2-7; D gene uncertain. V gave up 6 bases and J gave up 0 bases, with 9 bases separating them. Germline lookup yields CDR1 LNHDA and CDR2 SQIVND (reference sequence). The CDR3 length is 13 residues. CDR3 nucleotides: TGTGCCAGTAGCGCCGGGTACTCCTACGAGCAGTACTTC. Its translation is CASSAGYSYEQYF.

The chain employs TRBV7-3 and TRBJ1-6; TRBD1 is a possible D gene (6 bases). This CDR3 contains 15 residues. V lost 3 bases and J lost 7, with 13 bases in between. Looked up from germline, CDR1 is SGHTA and CDR2 is FQGTGA. DNA for the CDR3: TGTGCCAGCAGCTTGCGACAGGTTGGGAATTCACCCCTCCACTTT. It translates to CASSLRQVGNSPLHF.

The table lists this clone with a few counts. This chain uses TRBV27 with TRBJ2-3; 9 bases are shared with TRBD1. The CDR3 is 16 residues long. Trimming at V came to 0 bases and at J to 5 bases, leaving 6 bases not matched to a gene. Germline-derived CDR1 and CDR2 are MNHEY and SMNVEV (reference sequence). The DNA of the CDR3 is TGTGCCAGCAGTTTATCCGGGACAGGGCGAGGAGATACGCAGTATTTT. It yields the protein CASSLSGTGRGDTQYF.

This chain uses TRBV5-1 with TRBJ1-1, with TRBD1 as a possible D gene (5 bases). The CDR3 consists of 14 residues. The V gene lost 0 bases and the J gene lost 4 bases, with 10 bases spanning the gap. Germline values: CDR1 SGHRS, CDR2 YFSETQ. CDR3 in amino acids: CASSLGQGSTEAFF. CDR3 in DNA: TGCGCCAGCAGCTTGGGGCAGGGTTCCACTGAAGCTTTCTTT. The variable domain in full, with the rest retrieved from reference TRBV5-1 and TRBJ1-1, is KAGVTQTPRYLIKTRGQQVTLSCSPISGHRSVSWYQQTPGQGLQFLFEYFSETQRNKGNFPGRFSGRQFSNSRSEMNVSTLELGDSALYLCASSLGQGSTEAFFGQGTRLTVV.

J is TRBJ1-1 and V is TRBV14, with TRBD1 matching 9 bases. The germline V gene encodes CDR1 SGHDN and CDR2 FVKESK. The ends lost 3 bases at V and 0 bases at J; junction bases unmatched: 8. The CDR3 spans 17 residues. CDR3 nucleotides: TGTGCCAGCAGCCAGGAATACAGGGGGCGTCTGAACACTGAAGCTTTCTTT. Amino acids: CASSQEYRGRLNTEAFF. Variable domain in full (rest from reference TRBV14 and TRBJ1-1): EAGVTQFPSHSVIEKGQTVTLRCDPISGHDNLYWYRRVMGKEIKFLLHFVKESKQDESGMPNNRFLAERTGGTYSTLKVQPAELEDSGVYFCASSQEYRGRLNTEAFFGQGTRLTVV.

This chain connects TRBV7-3 to TRBJ2-5; D is perhaps TRBD2 (5 bases). Per germline, CDR1 SGHTA and CDR2 FQGTGA. The ends were cut back, 7 bases at V and 1 base at J, with 16 bases in the middle. CDR3 length: 15 residues. CDR3 sequence reads: CASNEPNRGQETQYF. The CDR3, as DNA: TGTGCCAGCAACGAACCCAACCGGGGCCAAGAGACCCAGTACTTC.

The chain has TRBV7-6 and TRBJ2-2; TRBD1 matches 10 bases. V dropped 2 bases and J dropped 5; count of bases not matched to a gene: 2. Germline CDR1 and CDR2: SGHVS and FNYEAQ. This CDR3 has 15 residues. CDR3 region: CASSLMGQGTGELFF. The CDR3 DNA sequence: TGTGCCAGCAGCTTAATGGGACAGGGGACCGGGGAGCTGTTTTTT.

This clone was seen a few times. The rearrangement joins TRBV13 to TRBJ2-3; possibly TRBD1 for D (6 bases). The CDR3 sequence is 15 residues long. V was shortened by 5 bases and J by 2 bases, with 14 bases between the two germline ends. CDR1 is PRHDT, CDR2 FYEKMQ, per germline (reference sequence). This CDR3 is CASSHRAVPTDTQYF. CDR3 bases: TGTGCCAGCAGCCACAGGGCCGTCCCCACAGATACGCAGTATTTT.

V usage is TRBV28 and J usage is TRBJ2-1; no definite D call. V gave up 7 bases and J gave up 0 bases, with 10 bases separating them. The CDR3 spans 14 residues. Germline assignment: CDR1 MDHEN and CDR2 SYDVKM. This chain's CDR3 is CASIRENSYNEQFF. The CDR3 nucleotides are TGTGCCAGCATAAGGGAAAACTCCTACAATGAGCAGTTCTTC. The whole variable domain, filled in from reference TRBV28 and TRBJ2-1, reads DVKVTQSSRYLVKRTGEKVFLECVQDMDHENMFWYRQDPGLGLRLIYFSYDVKMKEKGDIPEGYSVSREKKERFSLILESASTNQTSMYLCASIRENSYNEQFFGPGTRLTVL.

This clone turned up a few times. V gene TRBV7-9 combines with J gene TRBJ2-7; TRBD2 matches 9 bases. The CDR3 sequence is 15 residues long. With 4 bases clipped from V and 7 bases from J, the junction kept 11 bases outside the gene matches. Germline assignment: CDR1 SEHNR and CDR2 FQNEAQ (reference sequence). As DNA, the CDR3 is TGTGCCAGCAGCTCGATAGCGGGAGTGGAGGGAGAGCAGTACTTC. It translates to CASSSIAGVEGEQYF.

The sample holds a few counts of this clone. The chain carries TRBV19 and TRBJ1-1; D is undetermined. The CDR3 is 11 amino acids. Trimming removed 3 bases at V and 7 bases at J, with 6 bases between. The germline CDR1 and CDR2 sequences are LNHDA and SQIVND (reference sequence). CDR3 sequence (DNA): TGTGCCAGTAGTATTGATTTTGAAGCTTTCTTT. Residues: CASSIDFEAFF. Full variable domain (rest looked up from reference TRBV19 and TRBJ1-1): DGGITQSPKYLFRKEGQNVTLSCEQNLNHDAMYWYRQDPGQGLRLIYYSQIVNDFQKGDIAEGYSVSREKKESFPLTVTSAQKNPTAFYLCASSIDFEAFFGQGTRLTVV.

This clone has only a few counts. This rearrangement joins TRBV29-1 to TRBJ2-4; no clear D. This CDR3 has 13 residues. V was shortened by 7 bases and J by 2 bases, with 12 bases between the two germline ends. Germline values: CDR1 SQVTM, CDR2 ANQGSEA. The CDR3 region is CSALGRTKNIQYF. The CDR3 nucleotides read TGCAGCGCCCTCGGACGGACCAAAAACATTCAGTACTTC.

This clone was found a few times. The genes are TRBV14 and TRBJ2-1, with unresolved D. Germline assignment: CDR1 SGHDN and CDR2 FVKESK. With 1 base removed from V and 7 bases from J, the gap between germline ends came to 8 bases. The CDR3 length is 13 residues. CDR3 DNA: TGTGCCAGCAGCCAAGTGCTAGTGAATGAGCAGTTCTTC. Translation gives CASSQVLVNEQFF. The full variable domain, its missing parts supplied by reference TRBV14 and TRBJ2-1, is EAGVTQFPSHSVIEKGQTVTLRCDPISGHDNLYWYRRVMGKEIKFLLHFVKESKQDESGMPNNRFLAERTGGTYSTLKVQPAELEDSGVYFCASSQVLVNEQFFGPGTRLTVL.

This clone was picked up one time. V gene TRBV28 combines with J gene TRBJ2-2; 7 bases fit TRBD2. The V gene's germline CDR1 is MDHEN and CDR2 SYDVKM. The V segment lost 5 bases and the J segment 0 bases; nucleotides outside the gene matches: 6. The length of the CDR3 is 16 residues. The CDR3: CASSRWRGTNTGELFF. In DNA, the CDR3 is TGTGCCAGCAGTCGCTGGCGGGGGACGAACACCGGGGAGCTGTTTTTT.

V and J are TRBV5-1 and TRBJ2-7; D is uncertain. V shed 3 bases and J shed 4 bases, with 11 bases lying between them. Germline V gene lookup returns CDR1 SGHRS and CDR2 YFSETQ. The CDR3 consists of 13 residues. The DNA of the CDR3 is TGCGCCAGCAGCTGGGCCACCGGGTACGAGCAGTACTTC. It codes for CASSWATGYEQYF. Full variable domain (outside the CDR3, taken from reference TRBV5-1 and TRBJ2-7): KAGVTQTPRYLIKTRGQQVTLSCSPISGHRSVSWYQQTPGQGLQFLFEYFSETQRNKGNFPGRFSGRQFSNSRSEMNVSTLELGDSALYLCASSWATGYEQYFGPGTRLTVT.

There are a few counts of this clone. J is TRBJ2-3 and V is TRBV18; TRBD2 aligns across 11 bases. The CDR3 has 17 residues. CDR1 and CDR2 from the germline V gene are KGHSH and LQKENI. The junction had 7 bases not matched to a gene; V was cut back by 0 bases and J by 5 bases. The CDR3 nucleotides are TGTGCCAGCTCACCACCGGGACTAGCGGCCCGAGGAGATACGCAGTATTTT. Amino acid sequence: CASSPPGLAARGDTQYF.

The chain is built from TRBV7-6 and TRBJ2-7; D assignment may be TRBD1 or TRBD2 (5 bases each). The V end was cut by 8 bases, the J end by 2 bases, with 10 bases between. Germline values: CDR1 SGHVS, CDR2 FNYEAQ. The CDR3 extends over 12 amino acids. The CDR3: CASGTYPYEQYF. CDR3 in DNA: TGTGCCAGCGGGACCTACCCCTACGAGCAGTACTTC.

The rearrangement joins TRBV2 to TRBJ2-1; 7 positions agree with TRBD2. Germline CDR1 is SNHLY and CDR2 is FYNNEI. J was trimmed by 1 base and V by 6 bases; bases with no gene match: 6. The CDR3 is 15 residues long. The CDR3 nucleotides are TGTGCCAGCAGGGCCAGCGGGACGTCCTACAATGAGCAGTTCTTC. Its protein product is CASRASGTSYNEQFF.